This paragraph covers one T cell receptor beta chain sequence. Its antigen is currently unknown. All patients experienced relapse after autologous stem cell transplantation, and brentuximab vedotin exposure was variable. The entry originates in a study of PD-1 blockade in classical Hodgkin lymphoma. V shed 4 bases and J shed 6 bases, with 19 bases lying between them. This CDR3 is 16 amino acids long. Germline values: CDR1 MGHRA, CDR2 YSYEKL. Clones were sequenced by immunoSEQ multiplex PCR, and TCRdb holds only the in-frame ones, with some missing. Among some 40,000 clones listed, less than 80% were seen once. Study-wide findings and caveats: By C4D1, diversity of CD4+ TCRs had risen significantly, whereas that of CD8+ TCRs had not.

The J gene is TRBJ2-4, the V gene TRBV4-1, with D tentatively TRBD2 (6 bases). The sequencing here drew on peripheral blood mononuclear cells (PBMCs), taken at baseline. The sequence was obtained from a human donor with classical Hodgkin lymphoma. In nucleotides, the CDR3 is TGCGCCAGCAGCCGGTTACCGGGACTGAAACGAAACATTCAGTACTTC. Protein: CASSRLPGLKRNIQYF.